This T cell receptor (beta chain) originates from a study of cytomegalovirus exposure and HLA in healthy donors. Study at large: When roughly 420 donors were genotyped, around 77% of them were found to fall in the Caucasian-associated ancestry cluster. Study conclusions and caveats: There were a few CMV-associated chains whose specificity for CMV antigens was confirmed in vitro. Some TCR beta chains (164 of them) were listed as cytomegalovirus-associated.

The PCR used 60 Vbeta and 13 Jbeta primers. Per the authors' pipeline: The count from a later analysis was about 80 million unique TCR beta chains, some 10 million of them shared. Measured with immunoSEQ multiplex PCR; TCRdb has only the in-frame clones, and not every one. V, J and clone size derive from that table, while D and trimming were established from the DNA sequence. The sample consists of 150,000 to 200,000 clones, around four fifths of them appearing once. Regarding this clone: Its antigen is unidentified.

Sequencing was carried out using PBMCs. This TCR derives from a woman aged 35 to 49 in good health and CMV-seronegative.

The CDR3 nucleotides are TGTGCCAGCAGGGCAAACTATGGCTACACCTTC. It encodes CASRANYGYTF. The rearrangement links TRBV28 to TRBJ1-2; D remains unclear. The V end lost 6 bases, the J end lost 2 bases, and 4 bases lay between the germline ends. The CDR3 has 11 amino acids. The germline gives CDR1 MDHEN, CDR2 SYDVKM.